This is a list of T cell receptor beta chains from one sample in a study of blood T cells in healthy people across ages. TCRdb redid the calling of the 5' RACE reads with MiXCR, one entry per CDR3 protein. The sample lists about 780,000 distinct CDR3 sequences, about 59% occurring once. What was sequenced was blood. The source of these receptors is a man aged 25 to 40 in good health. Each CDR3 is given with its conserved first and last residue. D genes are given only for firm matches. The size field is filled for only some rows; it gives once, few, many or a size class.

v_gene	len	d_gene	abundance	j_gene	CDR3aa	CDR3nt
TRBV5-1	14	TRBD1	few	TRBJ2-5	CASSTGQGQETQYF	TGCGCCAGCAGCACGGGACAGGGGCAAGAGACCCAGTACTTC
TRBV15	14	NA	NA	TRBJ1-5	CATSRDNFGQPQHF	TGTGCCACCAGCAGAGATAATTTTGGCCAGCCCCAGCATTTT
TRBV7-2	15	NA	NA	TRBJ1-4	CASSPGTLSNEKLFF	TGTGCCAGCAGCCCTGGGACCCTGAGTAATGAAAAACTGTTTTTT
TRBV6-5	14	TRBD2	few	TRBJ2-3	CASGPGGSTDTQYF	TGTGCCAGCGGACCGGGGGGTAGCACAGATACGCAGTATTTT
TRBV20-1	16	TRBD1	NA	TRBJ2-1	CSAESARDRQYNEQFF	TGCAGTGCCGAGAGCGCTCGGGACAGGCAATACAATGAGCAGTTCTTC
TRBV4-2	14	NA	NA	TRBJ1-2	CASSQVQGGYGYTF	TGTGCCAGCAGCCAAGTCCAAGGAGGGTATGGCTACACCTTC
TRBV7-2	17	NA	NA	TRBJ2-3	CASSLVAGGPSTDTQYF	TGTGCCAGCAGCCTAGTGGCCGGGGGGCCTAGCACAGATACGCAGTATTTT
TRBV10-3	16	TRBD2	NA	TRBJ2-5	CAISEPASGGQETQYF	TGTGCCATCAGTGAGCCTGCTAGCGGGGGCCAAGAGACCCAGTACTTC
TRBV29-1	13	TRBD1	few	TRBJ1-2	CSVRQGANYGYTF	TGCAGCGTTAGACAGGGGGCGAACTATGGCTACACCTTC
TRBV6-1	13	NA	NA	TRBJ1-1	CASSEWENTEAFF	TGTGCCAGCAGTGAATGGGAGAACACTGAAGCTTTCTTT
TRBV20-1	11	NA	NA	TRBJ2-1	CSARAWREQFF	TGCAGTGCTAGAGCTTGGCGTGAGCAGTTCTTC